Listed below are T cell receptor beta chains from one sample, sequenced in a study of early T cells in non-severe SARS-CoV-2 infection. TCRdb reprocessed the 5' RACE reads with MiXCR, giving one entry per CDR3 protein. The data contain approximately 69,000 distinct CDR3 sequences, about 11% of them singletons. Source material: whole blood. All receptors derive from an adult who was a healthcare worker with PCR-confirmed SARS-CoV-2 infection or an uninfected control (not recorded which). CDR3s include the opening cysteine and the closing phenylalanine or tryptophan. D genes are given only for firm matches. Clone size is given for some rows only: seen once, a few or many times, or a class if the clone is expanded.

J gene: TRBJ2-6; D gene: NA; clone size: many; V gene: TRBV6-2/TRBV6-3; CDR3 protein: CASSWTASGANVLTF; CDR3 DNA: TGTGCCAGCAGTTGGACAGCCTCTGGGGCCAACGTCCTGACTTTC
J gene: TRBJ2-5; D gene: NA; clone size: NA; V gene: TRBV7-6; CDR3 protein: CASSPRGGGETQYF; CDR3 DNA: TGTGCCAGCAGCCCACGAGGAGGGGGGGAGACCCAGTACTTC
J gene: TRBJ2-7; D gene: NA; clone size: NA; V gene: TRBV6-5; CDR3 protein: CASRPGTHLGHEQYF; CDR3 DNA: TGTGCCAGCAGACCCGGGACCCACTTGGGCCACGAGCAGTACTTC
J gene: TRBJ1-1; D gene: NA; clone size: few; V gene: TRBV5-5; CDR3 protein: CASSLGVTLNTEAFF; CDR3 DNA: TGTGCCAGCAGCTTGGGGGTTACCTTGAACACTGAAGCTTTCTTT
J gene: TRBJ2-3; D gene: TRBD2; clone size: few; V gene: TRBV20-1; CDR3 protein: CSARDRGRAADTQYF; CDR3 DNA: TGCAGTGCTAGAGATCGCGGGAGGGCCGCAGATACGCAGTATTTT
J gene: TRBJ1-2; D gene: TRBD1; clone size: many; V gene: TRBV10-3; CDR3 protein: CAISEATTGGYGYTF; CDR3 DNA: TGTGCCATCAGTGAAGCGACGACAGGGGGCTATGGTTACACCTTC
J gene: TRBJ2-3; D gene: NA; clone size: few; V gene: TRBV24-1; CDR3 protein: CATSDLDSPSTDTQYF; CDR3 DNA: TGTGCCACCAGTGATTTGGACAGTCCTAGCACAGATACGCAGTATTTT
J gene: TRBJ1-1; D gene: NA; clone size: many; V gene: TRBV2; CDR3 protein: CASSEGDMKIRRREAFF; CDR3 DNA: TGTGCCAGCAGTGAAGGGGACATGAAGATTAGGAGAAGGGAAGCTTTCTTT
J gene: TRBJ2-7; D gene: TRBD2; clone size: NA; V gene: TRBV19; CDR3 protein: CASSFRETSGGLFYEQYF; CDR3 DNA: TGTGCCAGTAGTTTTCGTGAAACTAGCGGGGGTTTATTCTACGAGCAGTACTTC
J gene: TRBJ2-1; D gene: NA; clone size: few; V gene: TRBV20-1; CDR3 protein: CSAGQPVKGNEQFF; CDR3 DNA: TGCAGTGCTGGTCAACCCGTAAAAGGCAATGAGCAGTTCTTC
J gene: TRBJ2-7; D gene: NA; clone size: many; V gene: TRBV7-9; CDR3 protein: CASSPRQSSYEQYF; CDR3 DNA: TGTGCCAGCAGCCCTAGACAGAGCTCCTACGAGCAGTACTTC
J gene: TRBJ2-1; D gene: NA; clone size: NA; V gene: TRBV6-2/TRBV6-3; CDR3 protein: CASNSPGGEISYNEQFF; CDR3 DNA: TGTGCCAGCAATTCGCCGGGCGGGGAAATCTCCTACAATGAGCAGTTCTTC
J gene: TRBJ2-7; D gene: TRBD2; clone size: NA; V gene: TRBV9; CDR3 protein: CASSAKGLAGTYEQYF; CDR3 DNA: TGTGCCAGCAGCGCGAAGGGACTAGCGGGAACCTACGAGCAGTACTTC
J gene: TRBJ1-1; D gene: TRBD1; clone size: NA; V gene: TRBV13; CDR3 protein: CASSSGQGVRDTEAFF; CDR3 DNA: TGTGCCAGCAGCTCGGGACAGGGGGTGAGGGACACTGAAGCTTTCTTT
J gene: TRBJ1-6; D gene: TRBD1; clone size: many; V gene: TRBV6-6; CDR3 protein: CASSYAGQNNSPLHF; CDR3 DNA: TGTGCCAGCAGTTACGCGGGACAGAACAATTCACCCCTCCACTTT
J gene: TRBJ1-4; D gene: TRBD1; clone size: NA; V gene: TRBV2; CDR3 protein: CASNNRGLDEKLFF; CDR3 DNA: TGTGCCAGCAATAACAGGGGGTTGGATGAAAAACTGTTTTTT
J gene: TRBJ2-7; D gene: NA; clone size: many; V gene: TRBV28; CDR3 protein: CASSPPRADEQYF; CDR3 DNA: TGTGCCAGCAGTCCCCCGCGGGCGGACGAGCAGTACTTC
J gene: TRBJ1-3; D gene: NA; clone size: NA; V gene: TRBV12-3/TRBV12-4; CDR3 protein: CASSDGNTIYF; CDR3 DNA: TGTGCCAGCTCGGATGGAAACACCATATATTTT
J gene: TRBJ2-3; D gene: NA; clone size: NA; V gene: TRBV9; CDR3 protein: CASSVGISPSTDTQYF; CDR3 DNA: TGTGCCAGCAGCGTAGGAATTAGCCCGAGCACAGATACGCAGTATTTT
J gene: TRBJ1-1; D gene: NA; clone size: many; V gene: TRBV2; CDR3 protein: CASRQTLNTEAFF; CDR3 DNA: TGTGCCAGCAGACAGACACTGAACACTGAAGCTTTCTTT
J gene: TRBJ2-3; D gene: NA; clone size: NA; V gene: TRBV7-8; CDR3 protein: CASSLALATDTQYF; CDR3 DNA: TGTGCCAGCAGCTTAGCACTAGCAACAGATACGCAGTATTTT
J gene: TRBJ1-1; D gene: NA; clone size: many; V gene: TRBV30; CDR3 protein: CAWSVGGIQGRAFF; CDR3 DNA: TGTGCCTGGAGTGTTGGAGGAATTCAAGGCAGAGCTTTCTTT
J gene: TRBJ2-3; D gene: TRBD2; clone size: NA; V gene: TRBV10-3; CDR3 protein: CAISETAGARTDTQYF; CDR3 DNA: TGTGCCATCAGTGAGACAGCGGGAGCTAGGACAGATACGCAGTATTTT
J gene: TRBJ2-3; D gene: TRBD2; clone size: many; V gene: TRBV11-2; CDR3 protein: CASSLKSGGPGDTQYF; CDR3 DNA: TGTGCCAGCAGTTTAAAAAGCGGGGGCCCGGGAGATACGCAGTATTTT
J gene: TRBJ2-7; D gene: NA; clone size: many; V gene: TRBV7-9; CDR3 protein: CATVGDGYEQYF; CDR3 DNA: TGTGCCACCGTGGGGGACGGGTACGAGCAGTACTTC
J gene: TRBJ1-6; D gene: TRBD1; clone size: NA; V gene: TRBV2; CDR3 protein: CASSVDRARSPLHF; CDR3 DNA: TGTGCCAGCAGCGTGGACAGGGCGAGATCACCCCTCCACTTT
J gene: TRBJ1-6; D gene: TRBD1; clone size: few; V gene: TRBV11-2; CDR3 protein: CASSRDSSTPLHF; CDR3 DNA: TGTGCCAGCAGCCGGGACAGCTCGACACCCCTCCACTTT
J gene: TRBJ2-5; D gene: TRBD1; clone size: once; V gene: TRBV6-2/TRBV6-3; CDR3 protein: CASRRQGTETQYF; CDR3 DNA: TGTGCCAGCAGGAGACAGGGGACAGAGACCCAGTACTTC
J gene: TRBJ2-3; D gene: NA; clone size: NA; V gene: TRBV15; CDR3 protein: CATSRDPFASTDTQYF; CDR3 DNA: TGTGCCACCAGCAGAGATCCCTTCGCAAGCACAGATACGCAGTATTTT
J gene: TRBJ2-7; D gene: TRBD2; clone size: many; V gene: TRBV7-9; CDR3 protein: CASSLALAGYEQYF; CDR3 DNA: TGTGCCAGCAGCTTAGCCCTAGCGGGCTACGAGCAGTACTTC
J gene: TRBJ2-7; D gene: TRBD2; clone size: many; V gene: TRBV12-3/TRBV12-4; CDR3 protein: CASSPRGEGRAYEQYF; CDR3 DNA: TGTGCCAGCAGTCCCCGGGGGGAGGGCCGCGCCTACGAGCAGTACTTC